Listed below are T cell receptor beta chains from one sample, sequenced in a study of CD8 T cells in Susac syndrome. TCRdb processed the immunoSEQ multiplex PCR reads anew with MiXCR; each CDR3 protein has one entry. In the table there are 250,000 to 300,000 distinct CDR3 sequences, roughly 85% of which are singletons. The sample was CD8+ T cells from PBMCs. The receptor set was obtained from a human donor with multiple sclerosis. Both conserved end residues are part of each CDR3. The order of the fields is clone size, J gene, D gene, V gene, CDR3 DNA, CDR3 protein. A D gene is named only where the DNA matches it firmly. Rows give clone size only sometimes, using once, few, many, or a class for an expanded clone.

.,TRBJ1-2,.,TRBV30,TGTGCCTGGAGTGTATACACATTGGCGTATGGCTACACCTTC,CAWSVYTLAYGYTF
.,TRBJ2-5,.,TRBV13,TGTGCCAGCAGCTTGGTCGACGGGCCGGGGGAGACCCAGTACTTC,CASSLVDGPGETQYF
.,TRBJ2-7,.,TRBV20-1,TGCAGTGCTAGAGATCGGCGGGTCTCCTACGAGCAGTACTTC,CSARDRRVSYEQYF
.,TRBJ1-1,.,TRBV24-1,TGTGCCACCAGTGAACAGCGAGGCACTGAAGCTTTCTTT,CATSEQRGTEAFF
.,TRBJ2-7,TRBD2,TRBV4-3,TGCGCCAGCAGCCAAGTGAGGGACTACTACGAGCAGTACTTC,CASSQVRDYYEQYF
.,TRBJ2-1,TRBD2,TRBV9,TGTGCCAGCAGCGTAGGTACTAGCGGGGTGGATGAGCAGTTCTTC,CASSVGTSGVDEQFF
.,TRBJ2-3,TRBD2,TRBV6-5,TGTGCCACTGGACTAGCGGGTGTCACAGATACGCAGTATTTT,CATGLAGVTDTQYF
.,TRBJ2-7,.,TRBV19,TGTGCCAGTAGTGTGACGGGAAGCTCCTACGAGCAGTACTTC,CASSVTGSSYEQYF
few,TRBJ2-1,TRBD2,TRBV5-4,TGTGCCAGCAGGGAGAAAGCGGGAGGGTACAATGAGCAGTTCTTC,CASREKAGGYNEQFF
.,TRBJ2-7,.,TRBV28,TGTGCCAGCAGAGTGCGGTCCCCTTCCTACGAGCAGTACTTC,CASRVRSPSYEQYF
.,TRBJ2-1,TRBD2,TRBV12-3/TRBV12-4,TGTGCCAGCAGTTTAGAGACGGGAGGAGAATGGCATGAGCAGTTCTTC,CASSLETGGEWHEQFF
.,TRBJ2-3,TRBD2,TRBV7-9,TGTGCCAGCAGCTTATCGGGCGGGAGTAGAGCAGATACGCAGTATTTT,CASSLSGGSRADTQYF
.,TRBJ2-1,TRBD2,TRBV7-3,TGTGCCAGCAGCTCTACCGGGACTAGGGACAATGAGCAGTTCTTC,CASSSTGTRDNEQFF
.,TRBJ2-7,TRBD2,TRBV9,TGTGCCAGCAGCGTAGTCGCGGGAGGGCCCTACGAGCAGTACTTC,CASSVVAGGPYEQYF
.,TRBJ2-7,TRBD2,TRBV5-1,TGCGCCAGCAGCTTGGTAGCGGGAGGAAGCTACGAGCAGTACTTC,CASSLVAGGSYEQYF
.,TRBJ2-1,.,TRBV24-1,TGTGCCACCGGCGGTGCGGGGACCTCCTACAATGAGCAGTTCTTC,CATGGAGTSYNEQFF
.,TRBJ2-1,.,TRBV15,TGTGCCACCAGCAGAGTTACGAGCTCCTACAATGAGCAGTTCTTC,CATSRVTSSYNEQFF
.,TRBJ2-3,TRBD2,TRBV5-8,TGTGCCAGCAGCTTGGGACTAGCGGGCCCGGGGGGTACAGATACGCAGTATTTT,CASSLGLAGPGGTDTQYF
few,TRBJ2-5,.,TRBV7-8,TGTGCCAGCACCTATGGTCTGGATGTCCAGTACTTC,CASTYGLDVQYF
.,TRBJ2-1,.,TRBV4-2,TGTGCCAGCAGCCAAGATTGGGCCCTACTGATGGCGGGAAGCTCCTACAATGAGCAGTTCTTC,CASSQDWALLMAGSSYNEQFF
.,TRBJ2-5,TRBD2,TRBV27,TGTGCCAGCAGTTTGCGCCCCGGACTAGCGGGTGAGACCCAGTACTTC,CASSLRPGLAGETQYF
few,TRBJ2-7,.,TRBV27,TGTGCCAGCAGTTTATCTACCTCCTACGAGCAGTACTTC,CASSLSTSYEQYF
once,TRBJ1-4,TRBD1,TRBV2,TGTGCCAGCAGTGAGGGACAGGGAGCCAATGAAAAACTGTTTTTT,CASSEGQGANEKLFF
.,TRBJ2-7,.,TRBV5-6,TGTGCCAGCAGGGAACTGGTTTCCTACGAGCAGTACTTC,CASRELVSYEQYF
once,TRBJ2-2,TRBD1,TRBV7-9,TGTGCCAGCAGCGAAGGGGACAGGGGACTTGCCGGGGAGCTGTTTTTT,CASSEGDRGLAGELFF
.,TRBJ2-1,.,TRBV12-3/TRBV12-4,TGTGCCAGCAGCCGGAAGGGGGGATACAATGAGCAGTTCTTC,CASSRKGGYNEQFF
.,TRBJ1-1,.,TRBV27,TGTGCCAGCAGGCCGTACACTGAAGCTTTCTTT,CASRPYTEAFF
.,TRBJ1-5,TRBD1,TRBV6-2/TRBV6-3,TGTGCCAGCGCCGGGACAGTCAATCAGCCCCAGCATTTT,CASAGTVNQPQHF
once,TRBJ2-7,.,TRBV13,TGTGCCAGCAGCTTCACAACTATCGGACAGACGGCCTACGAGCAGTACTTC,CASSFTTIGQTAYEQYF
.,TRBJ1-2,.,TRBV9,TGTGCCAGCAGCTCCTCTACGGGGGCGGCTGGCTGCACCTTC,CASSSSTGAAGCTF
.,TRBJ1-2,TRBD1,TRBV5-1,TGCGCCAGCAGCTTGTTGGGCACTAGGACAGGGGGCCCCTATGGCTACACCTTC,CASSLLGTRTGGPYGYTF
.,TRBJ2-4,.,TRBV9,TGTGCCAGCAGCGGATCCAAATCCCGAACGGGGGACATTCAGTACTTC,CASSGSKSRTGDIQYF
few,TRBJ2-7,.,TRBV29-1,TGCAGCGTCATCGGACAAACCGAGCAGTACTTC,CSVIGQTEQYF
.,TRBJ1-1,.,TRBV7-2,TGTGCCAGCAGCCACATTACCAGGGACCCTGAAGCTTTCTTT,CASSHITRDPEAFF
.,TRBJ1-3,TRBD1,TRBV9,TGTGCCAGCAGCGAGATGGACAGGGGAAGTGGAAACACCATATATTTT,CASSEMDRGSGNTIYF
.,TRBJ2-1,.,TRBV15,TGTGCCACCAGCCCCCGGTGGGGGGAAGAGCAGTTCTTC,CATSPRWGEEQFF
.,TRBJ2-7,.,TRBV4-3,TGCGCCAGCAGCCAAGTGCGAGGCTCCTACGAGCAGTACTTC,CASSQVRGSYEQYF
.,TRBJ2-3,.,TRBV14,TGTGCCAGCAGCCGCGGGTGGGAGGAAACAGATACGCAGTATTTT,CASSRGWEETDTQYF
.,TRBJ2-1,TRBD2,TRBV11-2,TGTGCCAGCAGCCGATCCCCCGTGCGCAGAGCGGGAGAGCGGGTCGATGAGCAGTTCTTC,CASSRSPVRRAGERVDEQFF
.,TRBJ2-3,.,TRBV14,TGTGCCAGCAGCCAAGATAACGGGGATACGCAGTATTTT,CASSQDNGDTQYF
.,TRBJ1-1,.,TRBV6-2/TRBV6-3,TGTGCCAGCAGTTGGCCTAACACTGAAGCTTTCTTT,CASSWPNTEAFF